This T cell receptor beta chain was profiled in a study of T-cell reconstitution after alpha-beta-depleted transplantation in children. The V end lost 3 bases, the J end lost 4 bases, and 11 bases lay between the germline ends. CDR1 DFQATT and CDR2 SNEGSKA come from the germline V gene (reference sequence). The CDR3 sequence is 13 residues long. As concerns this clonotype: A much larger clone lies one base from this, so it may be a read error.

Researchers prepared the TCRbeta library using unique molecular identifiers, the study reports. TCRdb analysed the PCR reads with MiXCR anew, one entry per CDR3 protein. The sample includes fewer than 700,000 distinct CDR3 sequences, about 21% of them seen just once. This specimen consisted of PBMCs, mostly from graft donor cells, obtained 360 days after TCRalphabeta/CD19-depleted stem cell transplant. The clonotype comes from a boy less than two years old who had a stem cell transplant for acute myeloid leukemia, so the T cells may come from the graft donor. V usage is TRBV20-1 and J usage is TRBJ2-3; D remains ambiguous. CDR3 region: CSARTQSADTQYF. For the CDR3, the DNA is TGCAGTGCTAGGACCCAATCGGCAGATACGCAGTATTTT.